Listed here is a single T cell receptor beta chain. This clone was counted a single time. Its antigen is still unknown. No much larger clone is present one base from it, and per-base qualities are unavailable. This record belongs to a study of blood T cell repertoires in COVID-19 (dated by TCRdb to between 2020 and 2021). For the study in its entirety: Collaborator samples came from the United States, Italy and Spain and covered acute and convalescent phases of COVID-19. The prospective study material was composed of cDNA or gDNA derived from T cells, B-cell-depleted T cells, or PBMCs. Deeply sampled blood TCRbeta repertoires from subjects exposed to, actively infected with, or recovered from COVID-19 were included in the dataset. The repertoires were released in a freely available public database meant as a resource for research on the immune response to SARS-CoV-2. Samples were obtained from the ongoing ImmuneRACE study (first 160 participants) and from over 1,000 subjects provided by 6 global collaborators. Nearly every sample came with metadata listing a de-identified subject ID, COVID-19 status, age in years and sex. Where available, HLA class I and class II types were taken from metadata supplied by the sample provider and were not determined by assay-based typing. The paper as a whole reports these results and caveats: How much clinical and demographic metadata was included differed by source and by participant, and the metadata was provided uncurated.

Per the germline V gene, MNHEY is the CDR1 and SVGAGI is the CDR2. V lost 0 bases and J lost 2 bases; the stretch between them is 7 bases long. The CDR3 runs 14 amino acids, cysteine and phenylalanine included. Of all the DNA, just the CDR3 is kept, 42 bases in frame from base 1. The collaborating institutions used their own protocols to collect whole blood in K2EDTA tubes. For TCRbeta analysis, collaborators shipped samples as frozen whole blood, isolated PBMCs, or DNA extracted from either of those sample types. TCRbeta CDR3 regions were amplified from genomic DNA using the immunoSEQ Assay, a bias-controlled multiplex PCR. Under the source paper's analysis protocol: Nucleated cell counts per sample were estimated from amplification of reference gene primers within the assay. To quantify the absolute abundance of each unique TCRbeta CDR3 rearrangement, sequence reads were collapsed and filtered. For each sample, productive Simpson clonality was calculated by taking the square root of Simpson's diversity index across productive rearrangements. TCRdb holds this immuneACCESS table with in-frame rearrangements only. Some clones are missing; in checked studies, unresolved V genes explain under half, and the rest has no known cause. From that table come the V and J calls and clone size; the DNA was used to work out D and trimming. In all, the sample holds over 150,000 clones, and 70% to 90% of those were seen once. The ten largest make up approximately 7% of the sample.

The origin of this receptor is a man aged 50-59 years with active or convalescent COVID-19. Sequenced sample: peripheral blood. The chain is encoded by TRBV6-5 joined to TRBJ1-1; no D gene call is confident. CDR3 protein: CASSYSPGNTEAFF. The DNA sequence is TGTGCCAGCAGTTACTCGCCGGGAAACACTGAAGCTTTCTTT.